This T cell receptor (beta chain) was found in a study of identical twins. In every case, the donor was a healthy Caucasian. With V trimmed by 5 bases and J by 5 bases, 3 bases remained unmatched. The CDR3 contains 14 residues. Germline CDR1 ENHRY, CDR2 SYGVKD. MiXCR was run by TCRdb on the 5' RACE reads, yielding one entry per CDR3 protein. The data show 700,000 or so distinct CDR3 sequences, about 9.4% seen once. The sample also formed part of further work on yellow fever vaccine responses in identical twins.

The clonotype comes from a woman aged 18-29 years in good health. The V gene is TRBV10-3, the J gene TRBJ1-5; TRBD1 matches 10 bases. The sample taken for sequencing was PBMCs. CDR3 DNA sequence: TGTGCCATCAGTAGAGGGACAGGGGATCAGCCCCAGCATTTT. Amino acid sequence: CAISRGTGDQPQHF.